This T cell receptor (beta chain) is drawn from a study of shared T cell receptors in the human thymus. Libraries were prepared by immunoSEQ multiplex PCR; TCRdb keeps only in-frame clonotypes and omits some of them. The sample shows 640,000 or so clones, around 87% of them seen only once. V lost 5 bases and J lost 6, with 17 bases in between. This CDR3 comprises 15 residues. CDR1 and CDR2 from the germline V gene are KGHSH and LQKENI. The sample also formed part of further work on human thymus T cells.

The receptor was derived from a boy in the first two years of life with a congenital heart defect. Input material: thymocytes. V usage is TRBV18 and J usage is TRBJ2-1; D is unresolved. The CDR3 sequence: CASSDSSQAFNEQFF. In DNA form, the CDR3 reads TGTGCCAGCTCAGATTCGTCCCAGGCCTTCAATGAGCAGTTCTTC.